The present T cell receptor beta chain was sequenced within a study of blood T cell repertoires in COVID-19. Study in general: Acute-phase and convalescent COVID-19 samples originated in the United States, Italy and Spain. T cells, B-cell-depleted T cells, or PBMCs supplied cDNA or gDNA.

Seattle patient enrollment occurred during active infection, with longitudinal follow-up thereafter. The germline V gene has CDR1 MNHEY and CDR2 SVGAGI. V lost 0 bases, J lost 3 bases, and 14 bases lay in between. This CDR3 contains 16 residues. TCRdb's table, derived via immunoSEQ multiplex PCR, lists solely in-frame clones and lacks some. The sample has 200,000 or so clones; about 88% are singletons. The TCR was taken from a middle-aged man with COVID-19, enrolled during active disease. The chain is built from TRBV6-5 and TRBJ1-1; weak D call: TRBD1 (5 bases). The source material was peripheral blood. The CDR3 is CASSYSSGARDTEAFF. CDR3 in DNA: TGTGCCAGCAGTTACTCGAGTGGGGCTCGGGACACTGAAGCTTTCTTT.